The 9 T cell receptor beta chains presented below share a single source sample, sequenced in a study of radiotherapy plus CTLA-4 blockade in lung cancer. Assay: immunoSEQ multiplex PCR; the TCRdb copy retains only in-frame clones and omits some. This table has about 72,000 clones, around 82% appearing once. Sequenced here: peripheral blood, sampled from a patient treated with radiotherapy plus ipilimumab. These receptors all stem from a human donor with non-small cell lung cancer who had a complete response to radiotherapy plus ipilimumab.

This chain uses TRBV6-5 with TRBJ2-7; 9 positions match TRBD1. The germline gives CDR1 MNHEY, CDR2 SVGAGI. J gave up 7 bases and V 6 bases, and 7 bases lay outside the gene matches. The CDR3 spans 13 residues. The CDR3 bases are TGTGCCAGCAGAACGACAGGGGGAGGAGAGCAGTACGTC. Translating gives CASRTTGGGEQYV.

The chain combines TRBV18 with TRBJ2-1; 11 bases are shared with TRBD2. This CDR3 is 14 amino acids long. J was trimmed by 8 bases and V by 5 bases; bases with no gene match: 5. Per germline, CDR1 KGHSH and CDR2 LQKENI. In DNA form, the CDR3 reads TGTGCCAGCTCAGGGCTAGCGGGAGGAGATGAGCAGTTCTTC. Its translation is CASSGLAGGDEQFF.

In nucleotides, the CDR3 is TGCAGCGTTGATGATCTAAACACCATATATTTT. Protein: CSVDDLNTIYF. This sequence joins TRBV29-1 and TRBJ1-3; D call uncertain. The CDR3 is 11 residues long. V shed 3 bases and J shed 6 bases, with 6 bases lying between them. Per the germline V gene, CDR1 is SQVTM and CDR2 is ANQGSEA.

The J gene is TRBJ2-1, the V gene TRBV10-3, with D uncertain. The CDR3 has 11 amino acids. Germline V gene lookup returns CDR1 ENHRY and CDR2 SYGVKD. The ends were cut back, 5 bases at V and 8 bases at J, with 7 bases in the middle. In DNA form, the CDR3 reads TGTGCCATCAGTTTCAAGGATGAGCAGTTCTTC. Protein sequence: CAISFKDEQFF.

The CDR3 DNA reads as TGTGCCACCAGCTCCCGGGGCCTCCAAGAGACCCAGTACTTC. This sequence encodes CATSSRGLQETQYF. V usage is TRBV15 and J usage is TRBJ2-5; D possibly matches TRBD1 or TRBD2 (5 bases each). CDR1 is LNHNV and CDR2 is YYDKDF in the germline V gene (reference sequence). The CDR3 has 14 residues. V gave up 5 bases and J gave up 1 base, with 11 bases separating them.

The V call is TRBV10-3, the J call TRBJ1-3; 9 bases agree with TRBD1. There are 14 residues in the CDR3. Germline assignment: CDR1 ENHRY and CDR2 SYGVKD. J gave up 4 bases and V 7 bases, and 5 bases lay outside the gene matches. The CDR3 nucleotides are TGTGCCATCACAGGGACAGGGAAAGGAAACACCATATATTTT. Its translation is CAITGTGKGNTIYF.

The chain is built from TRBV7-9 and TRBJ2-7; D is unclear. V lost 5 bases, J lost 4 bases, and 9 bases lay in between. CDR1 SEHNR and CDR2 FQNEAQ come from the germline V gene (reference sequence). The CDR3 totals 12 residues. The CDR3: CASSPNPYEQYF. For the CDR3, the DNA is TGTGCCAGCAGCCCTAATCCGTACGAGCAGTACTTC.

The CDR3, as DNA: TGTGCCACCACCCCGAAGACAGCGGATGGCTACACCTTC. Its protein product is CATTPKTADGYTF. V gene TRBV15 combines with J gene TRBJ1-2, with D possibly TRBD1 on 5 matching bases. The CDR3 totals 13 residues. The V end lost 7 bases, the J end lost 6 bases, and 15 bases lay between the germline ends. Germline lookup yields CDR1 LNHNV and CDR2 YYDKDF (reference sequence).

This chain uses TRBV18 with TRBJ2-1; 11 bases are a match to TRBD1. The J segment lost 8 bases and the V segment lost 6 bases, leaving 9 bases of the junction unmatched. The CDR3 has 15 residues. Germline-derived CDR1 and CDR2 are KGHSH and LQKENI. Here the CDR3 reads CASSQGQGASYEQFF. The CDR3 coding sequence is TGTGCCAGCTCCCAAGGACAGGGGGCGTCCTATGAGCAGTTCTTC.